The 30 T cell receptor beta chains presented below share a single source sample, sequenced in a study of shared clonotypes between healthy human individuals. The protocol was immunoSEQ multiplex PCR, while the TCRdb copy is restricted to in-frame clones and leaves out a portion. This table has 1 million to 1.2 million clones, 70% to 85% appearing once. Sample: memory CD4+ T cells from PBMCs. Noted subset: CD45RA-negative fraction. All receptors derive from a man aged 18 to 30 in good health. Some clones in this sample may be carry-over from other donors' samples.

The J gene is TRBJ1-1, the V gene TRBV29-1; TRBD1 aligns across 8 bases. The V gene end was trimmed by 7 bases and the J gene end by 7 bases; junction bases not matched to a gene: 17. The CDR3 extends over 15 amino acids. Germline lookup yields CDR1 SQVTM and CDR2 ANQGSEA. The CDR3 sequence: CSAGYLTGGVIEAFF. Written as DNA, the CDR3 is TGCAGCGCCGGATACCTAACAGGGGGTGTAATTGAAGCTTTCTTT.

The chain has TRBV5-1 and TRBJ1-5; D not certain. This CDR3 comprises 13 residues. CDR1 and CDR2 from the germline V gene are SGHRS and YFSETQ. Between the trimmed V and J ends, which lost 5 bases and 6 bases, there was a span of 12 bases. In DNA form, the CDR3 reads TGCGCCAGCAGTGTCGTTGGTGGTCAGCCCCAGCATTTT. Protein: CASSVVGGQPQHF.

For the CDR3, the DNA is TGTGCCAGCAGCGAGGGGAAGGGTACCGGGGAGCTGTTTTTT. It is translated as CASSEGKGTGELFF. The V call is TRBV5-4, the J call TRBJ2-2, with D possibly being TRBD1 or TRBD2 (5 bases each). Trimming removed 4 bases at V and 5 bases at J, with 12 bases between. Germline V gene data show CDR1 as SGHNT and CDR2 as YYREEE (reference sequence). The CDR3 extends over 14 amino acids.

The V and J genes are TRBV6-4 and TRBJ2-1; a weak D match, TRBD1 (6 bases). The CDR3 has 14 residues. Germline assignment: CDR1 MRHNA and CDR2 SNTAGT. Trimming pared 0 bases from V and 7 bases from J, leaving 10 bases between. The CDR3 nucleotides read TGTGCCAGCAGTGACTCTTCCCAGGGGAATGAGCAGTTCTTC. Its protein product is CASSDSSQGNEQFF.

The chain is built from TRBV5-4 and TRBJ2-7; 7 bases align to TRBD1. After removal of 0 bases from V and 3 bases from J, the junction contained 12 bases not matched to a gene. The CDR3 is 17 amino acids. Germline CDR1 is SGHNT and CDR2 is YYREEE (reference sequence). CDR3 protein: CASSLGPSTGANYEQYF. The CDR3, as DNA: TGTGCCAGCAGCTTGGGGCCTAGCACAGGGGCAAACTACGAGCAGTACTTC. Complete variable domain (other parts from reference TRBV5-4 and TRBJ2-7): ETGVTQSPTHLIKTRGQQVTLRCSSQSGHNTVSWYQQALGQGPQFIFQYYREEENGRGNFPPRFSGLQFPNYSSELNVNALELDDSALYLCASSLGPSTGANYEQYFGPGTRLTVT.

The gene calls are TRBV7-2 and TRBJ2-7; TRBD1 matches at 10 bases. V dropped 0 bases and J dropped 6; count of bases not matched to a gene: 11. CDR3 length: 17 residues. Germline V gene data show CDR1 as SGHTA and CDR2 as FQGNSA. In DNA form, the CDR3 reads TGTGCCAGCAGCTTAGCTTCCCCGAGACAGGGGGCGGGCGAGCAGTACTTC. It is translated as CASSLASPRQGAGEQYF.

The table lists this clone with many counts. The J gene is TRBJ1-2, the V gene TRBV19, with a possible D match to TRBD1 (5 bases). V dropped 5 bases and J dropped 4 bases, with 17 bases sitting between them. Germline V CDR1 and CDR2: LNHDA, SQIVND (reference sequence). This CDR3 is 15 amino acids long. In DNA form, the CDR3 reads TGTGCCAGTAGTCCCCGGTGGCAGGGATTCTATGGCTACACCTTC. Its protein is CASSPRWQGFYGYTF.

The rearrangement joins TRBV5-1 to TRBJ2-7; D possibly corresponds to TRBD2 (6 bases). This CDR3 contains 14 residues. From germline, CDR1 is SGHRS and CDR2 YFSETQ. V was pared by 4 bases and J by 7 bases, with 18 bases between. The CDR3 region has the DNA TGCGCCAGCAGCCCCCGGGGGACCAAGGGTGAGCAGTACTTC. This codes for CASSPRGTKGEQYF.

Turning to this clone: Other DNA variants within this sample encode the same CDR3. The V gene is TRBV5-1, the J gene TRBJ2-6; D remains ambiguous. This CDR3 is built from 15 residues. With 0 bases removed from V and 4 bases from J, the gap between germline ends came to 8 bases. CDR1 is SGHRS, CDR2 YFSETQ, per germline. For the CDR3, the DNA is TGCGCCAGCAGCTTGGGGCCGGCGGGGGCCAACGTCCTGACTTTC. Translated: CASSLGPAGANVLTF.

The chain carries TRBV29-1 and TRBJ2-3; D gene uncertain. CDR3 size: 11 residues. V lost 7 bases, J lost 2 bases, and 7 bases lay in between. From germline, CDR1 is SQVTM and CDR2 ANQGSEA. The CDR3 loop is CSGRNTDTQYF. CDR3 in DNA: TGCAGCGGGAGAAACACAGATACGCAGTATTTT.

CDR3 bases: TGTGCCAGCACCTCGTGGAGAGGTTATGGCTACACCTTC. Translating it yields CASTSWRGYGYTF. The V and J genes are TRBV6-1 and TRBJ1-2, with D unclear. The germline CDR1 and CDR2 sequences are MNHNS and SASEGT. The CDR3 runs to 13 residues. Trimming pared 7 bases from V and 5 bases from J, leaving 14 bases between.

V usage is TRBV5-1 and J usage is TRBJ2-2; 9 nucleotides match TRBD2. This CDR3 is built from 16 residues. V shed 2 bases, J shed 7 bases, and the junction held 9 bases outside the gene matches. Germline V CDR1 and CDR2: SGHRS, YFSETQ. CDR3 sequence: CASSFLAGELGGELFF. CDR3 in DNA: TGCGCCAGCAGCTTTTTAGCGGGAGAATTAGGCGGGGAGCTGTTTTTT.

As for this clone: The same CDR3 is also encoded by other DNA sequences in this sample. This chain joins TRBV5-1 and TRBJ1-4; 11 bases fit TRBD1. CDR1 is SGHRS and CDR2 is YFSETQ in the germline V gene. CDR3 length: 15 residues. With 1 base clipped from V and 7 bases from J, the junction kept 3 bases outside the gene matches. In DNA, the CDR3 is TGCGCCAGCAGCTTGACCGGGACAGGGGGTGAAAAACTGTTTTTT. This gives the protein CASSLTGTGGEKLFF.

The rearrangement uses TRBV7-3 and TRBJ2-3; D possibly corresponds to TRBD2 (6 bases). Germline CDR1 is SGHTA and CDR2 is FQGTGA. This CDR3 contains 15 residues. Deletions cut 2 bases from V and 1 base from J, with 10 bases between. Written as DNA, the CDR3 is TGTGCCAGCAGCTTAGAGGGCGGGGGCACAGATACGCAGTATTTT. Translation: CASSLEGGGTDTQYF. The full variable domain, in which reference TRBV7-3 and TRBJ2-3 provide the parts outside the CDR3, is GAGVSQTPSNKVTEKGKYVELRCDPISGHTALYWYRQSLGQGPEFLIYFQGTGAADDSGLPNDRFFAVRPEGSVSTLKIQRTERGDSAVYLCASSLEGGGTDTQYFGPGTRLTVL.

The chain joins TRBV28 to TRBJ2-7; the match to TRBD2 covers 11 bases. Germline V gene data show CDR1 as MDHEN and CDR2 as SYDVKM. V shed 1 base, J shed 3 bases, and the junction held 2 bases outside the gene matches. The CDR3 is 15 residues long. CDR3 region: CASSLSSGGSYEQYF. The CDR3 DNA reads TGTGCCAGCAGTTTATCTAGCGGGGGGAGCTACGAGCAGTACTTC. Variable domain in full (rest from reference TRBV28 and TRBJ2-7): DVKVTQSSRYLVKRTGEKVFLECVQDMDHENMFWYRQDPGLGLRLIYFSYDVKMKEKGDIPEGYSVSREKKERFSLILESASTNQTSMYLCASSLSSGGSYEQYFGPGTRLTVT.

The chain is built from TRBV5-1 and TRBJ2-1, with 10 bases that match TRBD1. Germline trimming cut 4 bases from V and 2 bases from J; bases unmatched to any gene: 3. The CDR3 is 15 amino acids. The germline CDR1 and CDR2 sequences are SGHRS and YFSETQ. In nucleotides, the CDR3 is TGCGCCAGCAGCCCGGGACAGGGGACCTACAATGAGCAGTTCTTC. It encodes CASSPGQGTYNEQFF. Variable domain in full (rest from reference TRBV5-1 and TRBJ2-1): KAGVTQTPRYLIKTRGQQVTLSCSPISGHRSVSWYQQTPGQGLQFLFEYFSETQRNKGNFPGRFSGRQFSNSRSEMNVSTLELGDSALYLCASSPGQGTYNEQFFGPGTRLTVL.

J is TRBJ1-1 and V is TRBV28; maybe TRBD1 (5 bases). This CDR3 contains 13 residues. V was trimmed by 5 bases and J by 1 base, leaving 8 bases between them. Per germline, CDR1 MDHEN and CDR2 SYDVKM. The CDR3 sequence: CASSGGRNTEAFF. The CDR3, as DNA: TGTGCCAGCAGTGGGGGACGGAACACTGAAGCTTTCTTT.

The chain links TRBV7-3 to TRBJ2-2; 9 nucleotides agree with TRBD2. The germline CDR1 and CDR2 sequences are SGHTA and FQGTGA. J gave up 5 bases and V 6 bases, and 16 bases lay outside the gene matches. The CDR3 length is 18 residues. The CDR3 reads CASRLRGPAGGRTGELFF. The CDR3 nucleotides are TGTGCCAGCAGGCTTAGGGGACCAGCGGGAGGACGGACCGGGGAGCTGTTTTTT. Full variable domain (remainder filled in from reference TRBV7-3 and TRBJ2-2): GAGVSQTPSNKVTEKGKYVELRCDPISGHTALYWYRQSLGQGPEFLIYFQGTGAADDSGLPNDRFFAVRPEGSVSTLKIQRTERGDSAVYLCASRLRGPAGGRTGELFFGEGSRLTVL.

This chain links TRBV6-5 with TRBJ1-1; tentatively, D is TRBD1 (6 bases). CDR1 is MNHEY and CDR2 is SVGAGI in the germline V gene. Trimming removed 6 bases at V and 1 base at J, with 6 bases between. There are 12 residues in the CDR3. The CDR3 nucleotides read TGTGCCAGCAGACAGGGGAACACTGAAGCTTTCTTT. This translates into CASRQGNTEAFF.

This clone was found a few times. The rearrangement links TRBV7-9 to TRBJ1-4; perhaps TRBD1 as D (5 bases). Germline CDR1 is SEHNR and CDR2 is FQNEAQ (reference sequence). Trimming pared 0 bases from V and 6 bases from J, leaving 8 bases between. The CDR3 length is 14 residues. The CDR3 nucleotides read TGTGCCAGCAGCTTAGCGGGACTGGATGAAAAACTGTTTTTT. Its translation: CASSLAGLDEKLFF.

This clone has a count of ten or more. The rearrangement links TRBV11-2 to TRBJ1-2; 11 nucleotides line up with TRBD1. The CDR3 has 16 residues. V shed 0 bases, J shed 5 bases, and the junction held 5 bases outside the gene matches. Germline CDR1 is SGHAT and CDR2 is FQNNGV. CDR3 coding DNA: TGTGCCAGCAGCTTAGATGCGGGGACAGGGGGGTATGGCTACACCTTC. Translation gives CASSLDAGTGGYGYTF. Supplemented by reference TRBV11-2 and TRBJ1-2, the full variable domain reads EAGVAQSPRYKIIEKRQSVAFWCNPISGHATLYWYQQILGQGPKLLIQFQNNGVVDDSQLPKDRFSAERLKGVDSTLKIQPAKLEDSAVYLCASSLDAGTGGYGYTFGSGTRLTVV.

The V gene is TRBV29-1, the J gene TRBJ1-2; D ambiguous. Germline CDR1 SQVTM, CDR2 ANQGSEA. Between the trimmed V and J ends, which lost 3 bases and 3 bases, there was a span of 2 bases. The CDR3 spans 10 residues. CDR3 in amino acids: CSVEDYGYTF. As DNA, the CDR3 is TGCAGCGTTGAGGACTATGGCTACACCTTC.

This clone was counted a few times. This chain uses TRBV4-2 with TRBJ1-1; D remains ambiguous. Germline assignment: CDR1 LGHNA and CDR2 YNFKEQ. V was trimmed by 1 base and J by 3 bases, leaving 15 bases between them. The CDR3 consists of 16 residues. CDR3 DNA: TGTGCCAGCAGCCAAGTCGTCCCCGGGAGGGACACTGAAGCTTTCTTT. Encoded protein: CASSQVVPGRDTEAFF.

The V and J genes are TRBV4-3 and TRBJ2-2; D not certain. CDR3 length: 14 residues. V lost 2 bases, J lost 0 bases, and 4 bases lay in between. Per the germline V gene, CDR1 is LGHNA and CDR2 is YSLEER. Here the CDR3 reads CASSQSPNTGELFF. CDR3 nucleotides: TGCGCCAGCAGCCAATCCCCGAACACCGGGGAGCTGTTTTTT.

The J gene is TRBJ1-1, the V gene TRBV7-8, with unresolved D. The germline V and J ends were trimmed by 2 bases and 4 bases, with 14 bases remaining between them. CDR3 length equals 15 residues. Germline assignment: CDR1 SGHVS and CDR2 FQNEAQ. CDR3 in amino acids: CASSLRDGAGTEAFF. As DNA, the CDR3 is TGTGCCAGCAGCTTACGTGATGGCGCCGGCACTGAAGCTTTCTTT.

This sequence joins TRBV15 and TRBJ2-5; D possibly corresponds to TRBD2 (6 bases). Germline lookup yields CDR1 LNHNV and CDR2 YYDKDF (reference sequence). The CDR3 totals 17 residues. Trimming pared 0 bases from V and 11 bases from J, leaving 25 bases between. CDR3 nucleotides: TGTGCCACCAGCAGAGACCTGTGGCAAAGGGTGTCGGGGGAGCAGTACTTC. This sequence encodes CATSRDLWQRVSGEQYF.

V is TRBV9 and J is TRBJ1-3; no clear D. There are 13 residues in the CDR3. Germline V gives CDR1 SGDLS, CDR2 YYNGEE. The germline V and J ends were trimmed by 0 bases and 3 bases, with 4 bases remaining between them. The CDR3 DNA is TGTGCCAGCAGCGTAGAAATTGGAAACACCATATATTTT. This codes for CASSVEIGNTIYF.

This rearrangement joins TRBV2 to TRBJ1-5; maybe TRBD1 (5 bases). The V gene lost 3 bases and the J gene lost 6 bases, with 15 bases spanning the gap. Germline CDR1 SNHLY, CDR2 FYNNEI. This CDR3 comprises 15 residues. The CDR3 nucleotides read TGTGCCAGCAGTGAGTCGCCCGGGGCGGTTCAGCCCCAGCATTTT. Its protein is CASSESPGAVQPQHF.

This CDR3 reads CASGKRSGRALNEQFF. In DNA form, the CDR3 reads TGTGCTAGTGGGAAAAGGAGCGGGAGGGCCCTCAATGAGCAGTTCTTC. The J gene is TRBJ2-1, the V gene TRBV12-5; TRBD2 agrees at 10 bases. This CDR3 contains 16 residues. Trimming removed 6 bases from V and 6 bases from J; junction bases left unmatched: 11. Germline V gene data show CDR1 as LGHNT and CDR2 as FRNRAP.

This chain joins TRBV7-8 and TRBJ2-3; D is unclear. Trimming stripped 1 base from V and 4 bases from J, with 15 bases between. Germline lookup yields CDR1 SGHVS and CDR2 FQNEAQ. The CDR3 runs 16 residues. The CDR3 reads CASSLVSRGRSDTQYF. CDR3 bases: TGTGCCAGCAGCTTAGTCAGCAGAGGCCGGTCAGATACGCAGTATTTT.